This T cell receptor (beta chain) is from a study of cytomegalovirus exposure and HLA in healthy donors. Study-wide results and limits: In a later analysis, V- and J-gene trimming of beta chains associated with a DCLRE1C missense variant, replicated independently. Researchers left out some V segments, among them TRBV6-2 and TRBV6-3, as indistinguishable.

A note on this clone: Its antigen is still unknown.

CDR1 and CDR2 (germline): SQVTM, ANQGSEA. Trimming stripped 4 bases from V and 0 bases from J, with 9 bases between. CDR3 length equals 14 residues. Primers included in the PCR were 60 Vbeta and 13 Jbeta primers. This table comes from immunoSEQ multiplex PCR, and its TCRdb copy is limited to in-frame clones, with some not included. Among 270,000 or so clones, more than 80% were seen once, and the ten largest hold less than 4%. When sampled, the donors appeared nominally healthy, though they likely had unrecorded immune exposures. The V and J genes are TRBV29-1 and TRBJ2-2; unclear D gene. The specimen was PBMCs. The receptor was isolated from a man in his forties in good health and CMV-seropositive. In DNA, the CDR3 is TGCAGCGTTGGGGCAGGCTCGAACACCGGGGAGCTGTTTTTT. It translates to CSVGAGSNTGELFF.